This TCR beta chain was captured by sequencing in a study of blood T cell repertoires in COVID-19. Cohort placement rested on clinical history that participants reported themselves. In the original analysis: Quantification of nucleated cells was approximated via reference gene primer amplification. Clones were read by immunoSEQ multiplex PCR, and TCRdb kept only the in-frame ones, dropping some. V and J calls and clone size follow that table, whereas D and trimming were derived from the DNA. The sample contains 250,000 to 300,000 clones, 90% of which appear only once. This clone has just one count. Sequencing was performed on PBMCs or T cells enriched from blood (not recorded which). The TCR originated in a woman aged 30 to 39 who had recovered from COVID-19.

This CDR3 is CASSTPTREHEQYF. The CDR3 DNA follows: TGCGCCAGCAGCACCCCGACGAGGGAGCACGAGCAGTACTTC. The chain joins TRBV5-1 to TRBJ2-7, with a weak D call TRBD2 (5 bases). Germline V CDR1 and CDR2: SGHRS, YFSETQ. This CDR3 is built from 14 residues. V lost 4 bases, J lost 5 bases, and 16 bases lay in between.